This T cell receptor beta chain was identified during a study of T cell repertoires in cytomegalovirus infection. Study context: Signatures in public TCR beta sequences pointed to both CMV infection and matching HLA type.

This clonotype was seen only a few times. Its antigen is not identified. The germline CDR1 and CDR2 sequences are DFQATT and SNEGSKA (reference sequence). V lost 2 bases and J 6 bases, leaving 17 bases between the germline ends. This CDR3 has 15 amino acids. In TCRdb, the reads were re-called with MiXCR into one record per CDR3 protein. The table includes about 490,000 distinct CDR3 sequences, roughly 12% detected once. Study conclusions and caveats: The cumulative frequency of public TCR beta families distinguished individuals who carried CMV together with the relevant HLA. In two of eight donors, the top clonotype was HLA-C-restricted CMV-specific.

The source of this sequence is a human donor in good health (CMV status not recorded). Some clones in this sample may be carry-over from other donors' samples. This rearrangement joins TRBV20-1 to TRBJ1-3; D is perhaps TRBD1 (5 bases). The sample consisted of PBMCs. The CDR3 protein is CSARLVQGWENTIYF. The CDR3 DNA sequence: TGCAGTGCTAGATTAGTGCAGGGCTGGGAAAACACCATATATTTT.